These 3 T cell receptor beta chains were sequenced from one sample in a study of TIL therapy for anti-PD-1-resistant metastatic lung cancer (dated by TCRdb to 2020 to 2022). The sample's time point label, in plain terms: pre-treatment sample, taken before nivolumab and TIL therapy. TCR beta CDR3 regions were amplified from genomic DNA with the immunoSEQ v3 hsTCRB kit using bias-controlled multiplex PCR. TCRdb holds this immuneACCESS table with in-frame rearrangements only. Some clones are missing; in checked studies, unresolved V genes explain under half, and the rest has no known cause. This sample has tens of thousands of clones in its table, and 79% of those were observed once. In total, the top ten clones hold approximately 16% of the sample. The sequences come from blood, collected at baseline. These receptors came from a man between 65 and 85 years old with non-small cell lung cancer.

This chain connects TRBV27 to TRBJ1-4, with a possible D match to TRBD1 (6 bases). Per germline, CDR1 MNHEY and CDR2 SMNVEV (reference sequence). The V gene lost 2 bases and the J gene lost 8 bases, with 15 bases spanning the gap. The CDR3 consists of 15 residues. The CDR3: CASSLRSGGGEKLFF. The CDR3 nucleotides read TGTGCCAGCAGTTTAAGGTCTGGGGGCGGCGAAAAACTGTTTTTT.

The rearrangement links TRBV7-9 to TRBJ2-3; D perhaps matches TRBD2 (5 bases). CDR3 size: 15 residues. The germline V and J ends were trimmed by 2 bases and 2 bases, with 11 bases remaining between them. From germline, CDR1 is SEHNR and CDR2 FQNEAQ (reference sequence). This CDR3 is CASSLLRVVTDTQYF. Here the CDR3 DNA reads TGTGCCAGCAGCTTACTGAGGGTGGTCACAGATACGCAGTATTTT. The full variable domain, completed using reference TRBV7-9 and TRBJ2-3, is DTGVSQNPRHKITKRGQNVTFRCDPISEHNRLYWYRQTLGQGPEFLTYFQNEAQLEKSRLLSDRFSAERPKGSFSTLEIQRTEQGDSAMYLCASSLLRVVTDTQYFGPGTRLTVL.

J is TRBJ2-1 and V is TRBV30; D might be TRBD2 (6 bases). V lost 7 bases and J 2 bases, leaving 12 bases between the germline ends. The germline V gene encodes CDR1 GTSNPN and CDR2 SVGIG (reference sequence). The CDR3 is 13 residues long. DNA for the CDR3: TGTGCCTACACGACTAGAGCCTACAATGAGCAGTTCTTC. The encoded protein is CAYTTRAYNEQFF.